The present entry profiles one T cell receptor beta chain with its context. Measured with immunoSEQ multiplex PCR; TCRdb has only the in-frame clones, and not every one. This sample has 30,000 to 40,000 clones; roughly 82% occur once, and the top ten carry around a quarter. The entry originates in a study of OX40 agonist ivuxolimab in advanced cancers. Across the study: Patients received intravenous ivuxolimab every 2 weeks at 0.01 to 10 mg/kg.

CDR3 length: 14 residues. Germline V gives CDR1 SNHLY, CDR2 FYNNEI. Trimming cost V 8 bases and J 6 bases; bases outside gene matches: 8. The chain uses TRBV2 and TRBJ2-3; 10 bases are a match to TRBD1. This specimen was CD4+ or CD8+ T cells sorted from blood, taken in a trial of the OX40 agonist ivuxolimab. This TCR derives from an adult with an advanced solid tumor such as melanoma, head and neck, liver or kidney cancer. The CDR3 nucleotides read TGTGCCAGCCTGACAGGGGGCGTTTTTGATACGCAGTATTTT. This encodes CASLTGGVFDTQYF.